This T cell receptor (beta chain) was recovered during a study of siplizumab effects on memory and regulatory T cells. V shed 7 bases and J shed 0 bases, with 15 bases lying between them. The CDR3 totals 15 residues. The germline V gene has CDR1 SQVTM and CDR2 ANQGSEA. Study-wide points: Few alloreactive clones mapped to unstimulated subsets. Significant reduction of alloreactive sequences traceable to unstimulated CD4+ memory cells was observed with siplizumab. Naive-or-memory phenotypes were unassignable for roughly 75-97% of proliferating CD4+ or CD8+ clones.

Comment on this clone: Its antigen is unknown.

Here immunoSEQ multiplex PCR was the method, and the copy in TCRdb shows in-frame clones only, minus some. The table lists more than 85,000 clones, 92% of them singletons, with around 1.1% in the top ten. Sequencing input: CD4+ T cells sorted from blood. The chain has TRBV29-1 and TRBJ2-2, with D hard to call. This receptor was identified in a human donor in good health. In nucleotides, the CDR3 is TGCAGCGCCAAAGGTGCGATAGCGAACACCGGGGAGCTGTTTTTT. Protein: CSAKGAIANTGELFF.